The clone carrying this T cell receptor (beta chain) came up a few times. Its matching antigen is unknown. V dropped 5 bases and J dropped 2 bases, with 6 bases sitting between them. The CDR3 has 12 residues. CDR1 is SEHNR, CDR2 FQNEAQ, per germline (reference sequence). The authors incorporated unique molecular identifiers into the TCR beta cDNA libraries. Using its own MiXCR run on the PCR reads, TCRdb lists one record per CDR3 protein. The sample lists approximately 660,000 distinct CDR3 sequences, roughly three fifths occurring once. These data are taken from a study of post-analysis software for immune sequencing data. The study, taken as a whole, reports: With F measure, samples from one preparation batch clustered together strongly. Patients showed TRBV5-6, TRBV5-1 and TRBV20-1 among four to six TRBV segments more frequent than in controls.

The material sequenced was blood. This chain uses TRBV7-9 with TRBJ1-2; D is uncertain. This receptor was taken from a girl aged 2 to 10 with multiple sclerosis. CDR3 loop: CASSPNNYGYTF. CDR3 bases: TGTGCCAGCAGCCCGAACAACTATGGCTACACCTTC.